This T cell receptor beta chain was captured in a study of blood T cell repertoires in COVID-19. Study-wide context: Sites across the United States, Italy and Spain contributed samples from acute and convalescent COVID-19. T cells, B-cell-depleted T cells, or PBMCs provided the cDNA or gDNA that served as material.

CDR1 and CDR2 (germline): SNHLY, FYNNEI. The CDR3 covers 14 residues. Trimming took 5 bases from V and 6 from J, leaving 16 bases between them. How the authors handled the data: Amplification of reference gene primers provided the estimated nucleated cell counts. TCRdb keeps only in-frame clones here, not all; method: immunoSEQ multiplex PCR. V and J calls and clone size are as listed in that table; D and trimming were resolved from the DNA. This sample has over 70,000 clones, with approximately 85% found just once. This chain uses TRBV2 with TRBJ1-1; a possible D gene is TRBD1 (5 bases). This TCR was sampled from an elderly man with acute or convalescent COVID-19. Sequencing was carried out using peripheral blood. CDR3 nucleotides: TGTGCCAGCAGTTACGGACGCGGGGGGGCTGAAGCTTTCTTT. Protein product: CASSYGRGGAEAFF.